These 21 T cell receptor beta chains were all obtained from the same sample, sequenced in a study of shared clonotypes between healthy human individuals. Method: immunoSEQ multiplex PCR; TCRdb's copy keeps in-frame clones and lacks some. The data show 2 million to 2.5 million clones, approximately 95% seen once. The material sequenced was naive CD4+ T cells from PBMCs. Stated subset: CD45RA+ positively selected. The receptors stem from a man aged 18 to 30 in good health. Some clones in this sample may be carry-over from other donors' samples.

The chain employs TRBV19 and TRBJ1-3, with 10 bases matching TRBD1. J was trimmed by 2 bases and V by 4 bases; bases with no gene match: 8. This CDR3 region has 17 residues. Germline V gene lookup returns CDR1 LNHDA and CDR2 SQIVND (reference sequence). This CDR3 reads CASSSTAGQGAGNTIYF. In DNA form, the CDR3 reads TGTGCCAGTAGTAGTACGGCCGGACAGGGGGCTGGAAACACCATATATTTT.

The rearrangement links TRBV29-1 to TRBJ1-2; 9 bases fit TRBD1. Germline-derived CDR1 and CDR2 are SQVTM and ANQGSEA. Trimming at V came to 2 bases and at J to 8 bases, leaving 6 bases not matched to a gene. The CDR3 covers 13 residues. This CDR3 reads CSVERDREGGYTF. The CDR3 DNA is TGCAGCGTTGAAAGGGACAGGGAGGGCGGCTACACCTTC.

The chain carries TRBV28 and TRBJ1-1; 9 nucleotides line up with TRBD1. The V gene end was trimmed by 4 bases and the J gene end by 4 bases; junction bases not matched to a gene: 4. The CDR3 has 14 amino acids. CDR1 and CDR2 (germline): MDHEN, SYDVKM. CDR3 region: CASSWTGVGTEAFF. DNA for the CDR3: TGTGCCAGCAGTTGGACAGGGGTGGGCACTGAAGCTTTCTTT.

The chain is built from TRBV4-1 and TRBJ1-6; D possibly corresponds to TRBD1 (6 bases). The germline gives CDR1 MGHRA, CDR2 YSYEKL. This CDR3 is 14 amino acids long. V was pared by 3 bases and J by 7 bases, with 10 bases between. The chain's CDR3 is CASSQPGQNSPLHF. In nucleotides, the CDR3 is TGCGCCAGCAGCCAGCCGGGACAAAATTCACCCCTCCACTTT.

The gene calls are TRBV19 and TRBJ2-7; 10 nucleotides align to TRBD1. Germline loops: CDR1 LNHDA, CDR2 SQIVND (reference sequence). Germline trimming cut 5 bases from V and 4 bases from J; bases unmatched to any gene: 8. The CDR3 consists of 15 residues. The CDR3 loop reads CASSPGTGEGYEQYF. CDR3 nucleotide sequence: TGTGCCAGTAGTCCAGGGACAGGGGAAGGGTACGAGCAGTACTTC.

The CDR3 here is CASSQGPSAHNEQFF. The CDR3, as DNA: TGCGCCAGCAGCCAAGGTCCTAGTGCCCACAATGAGCAGTTCTTC. This chain joins TRBV4-1 and TRBJ2-1; D not resolved. CDR1 MGHRA and CDR2 YSYEKL come from the germline V gene. This CDR3 comprises 15 residues. Trimming removed 1 base from V and 5 bases from J, with 12 bases in between.

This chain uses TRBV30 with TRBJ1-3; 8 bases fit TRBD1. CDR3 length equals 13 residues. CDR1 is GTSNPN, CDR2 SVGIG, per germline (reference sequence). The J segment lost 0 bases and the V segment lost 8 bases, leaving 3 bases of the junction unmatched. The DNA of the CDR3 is TGTGCCCGACAGGGGAGCTCTGGAAACACCATATATTTT. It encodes CARQGSSGNTIYF.

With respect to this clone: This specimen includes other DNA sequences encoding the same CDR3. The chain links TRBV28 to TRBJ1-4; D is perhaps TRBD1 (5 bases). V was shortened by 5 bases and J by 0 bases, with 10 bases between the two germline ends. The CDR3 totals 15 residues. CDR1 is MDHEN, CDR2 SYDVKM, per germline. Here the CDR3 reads CASSGGGATNEKLFF. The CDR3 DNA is TGTGCCAGCAGTGGGGGGGGAGCAACTAATGAAAAACTGTTTTTT.

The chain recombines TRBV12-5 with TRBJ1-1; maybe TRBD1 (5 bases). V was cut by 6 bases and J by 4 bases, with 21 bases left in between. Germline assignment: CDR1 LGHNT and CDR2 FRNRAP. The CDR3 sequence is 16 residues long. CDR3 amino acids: CASGHGIGEGGTEAFF. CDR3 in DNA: TGTGCTAGTGGACACGGAATAGGGGAGGGTGGCACTGAAGCTTTCTTT.

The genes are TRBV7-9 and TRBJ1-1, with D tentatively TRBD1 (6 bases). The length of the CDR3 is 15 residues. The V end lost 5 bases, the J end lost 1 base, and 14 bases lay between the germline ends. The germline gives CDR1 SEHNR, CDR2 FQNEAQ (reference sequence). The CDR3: CASSPEGGPNTEAFF. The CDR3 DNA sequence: TGTGCCAGCAGCCCAGAGGGGGGGCCGAACACTGAAGCTTTCTTT. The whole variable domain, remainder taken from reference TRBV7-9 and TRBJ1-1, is DTGVSQNPRHKITKRGQNVTFRCDPISEHNRLYWYRQTLGQGPEFLTYFQNEAQLEKSRLLSDRFSAERPKGSFSTLEIQRTEQGDSAMYLCASSPEGGPNTEAFFGQGTRLTVV.

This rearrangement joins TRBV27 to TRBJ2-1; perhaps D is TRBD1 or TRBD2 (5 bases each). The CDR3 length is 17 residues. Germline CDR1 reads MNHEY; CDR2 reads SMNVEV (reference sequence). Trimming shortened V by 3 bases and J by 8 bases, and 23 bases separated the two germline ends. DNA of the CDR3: TGTGCCAGCAGTTTTTCCGACCCCGGGACCCCTGGGGATGAGCAGTTCTTC. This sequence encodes CASSFSDPGTPGDEQFF.

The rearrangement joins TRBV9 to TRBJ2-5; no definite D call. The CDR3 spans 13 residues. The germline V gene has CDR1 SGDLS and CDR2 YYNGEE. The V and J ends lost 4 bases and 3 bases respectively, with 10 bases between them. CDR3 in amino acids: CASSQHVKETQYF. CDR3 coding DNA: TGTGCCAGCAGCCAACATGTCAAAGAGACCCAGTACTTC.

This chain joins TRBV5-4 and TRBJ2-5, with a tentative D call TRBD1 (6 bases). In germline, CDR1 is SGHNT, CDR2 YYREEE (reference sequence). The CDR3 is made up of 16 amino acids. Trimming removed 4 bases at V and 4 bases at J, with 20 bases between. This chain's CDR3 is CASSPRQAGFSETQYF. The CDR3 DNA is TGTGCCAGCAGCCCAAGACAGGCAGGATTTTCAGAGACCCAGTACTTC.

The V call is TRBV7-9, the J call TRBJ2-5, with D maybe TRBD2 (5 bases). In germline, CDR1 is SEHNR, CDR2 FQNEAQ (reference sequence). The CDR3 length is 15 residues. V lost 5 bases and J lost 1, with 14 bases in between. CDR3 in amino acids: CASSPWRAGQETQYF. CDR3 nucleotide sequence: TGTGCCAGCAGCCCGTGGCGGGCTGGCCAAGAGACCCAGTACTTC.

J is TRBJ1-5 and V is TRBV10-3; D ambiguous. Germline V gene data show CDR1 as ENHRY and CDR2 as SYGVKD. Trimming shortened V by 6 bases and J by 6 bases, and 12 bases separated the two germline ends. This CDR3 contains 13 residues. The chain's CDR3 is CAISPDLSQPQHF. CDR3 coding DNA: TGTGCCATCAGCCCGGACCTCTCTCAGCCCCAGCATTTT.

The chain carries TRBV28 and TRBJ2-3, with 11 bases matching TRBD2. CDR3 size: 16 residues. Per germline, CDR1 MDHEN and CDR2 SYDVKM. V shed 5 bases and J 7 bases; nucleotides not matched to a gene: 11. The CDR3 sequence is CASSPVAGGRRYTQYF. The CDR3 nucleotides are TGTGCCAGCAGTCCCGTAGCGGGAGGGAGACGATATACGCAGTATTTT.

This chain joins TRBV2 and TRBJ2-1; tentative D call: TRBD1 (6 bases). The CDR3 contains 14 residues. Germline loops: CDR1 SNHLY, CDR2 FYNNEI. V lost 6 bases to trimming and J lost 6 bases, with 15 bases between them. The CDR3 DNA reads TGTGCCAGCAGCCGCGTAGACAGGAGCAATGAGCAGTTCTTC. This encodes CASSRVDRSNEQFF.

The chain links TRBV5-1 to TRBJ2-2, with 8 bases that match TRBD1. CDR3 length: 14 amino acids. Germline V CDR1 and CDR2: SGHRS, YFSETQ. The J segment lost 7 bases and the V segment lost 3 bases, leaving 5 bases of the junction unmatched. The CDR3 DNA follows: TGCGCCAGCAGCTACCTCGACAGGGGCGGGGAGCTGTTTTTT. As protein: CASSYLDRGGELFF. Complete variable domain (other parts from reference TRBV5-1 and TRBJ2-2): KAGVTQTPRYLIKTRGQQVTLSCSPISGHRSVSWYQQTPGQGLQFLFEYFSETQRNKGNFPGRFSGRQFSNSRSEMNVSTLELGDSALYLCASSYLDRGGELFFGEGSRLTVL.

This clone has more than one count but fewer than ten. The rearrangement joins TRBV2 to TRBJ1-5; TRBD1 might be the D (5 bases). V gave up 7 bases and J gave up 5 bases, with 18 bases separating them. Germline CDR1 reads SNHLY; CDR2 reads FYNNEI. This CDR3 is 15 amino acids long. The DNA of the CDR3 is TGTGCCAGCACCGTGGTAAAGGGGTTCCATCAGCCCCAGCATTTT. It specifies CASTVVKGFHQPQHF.

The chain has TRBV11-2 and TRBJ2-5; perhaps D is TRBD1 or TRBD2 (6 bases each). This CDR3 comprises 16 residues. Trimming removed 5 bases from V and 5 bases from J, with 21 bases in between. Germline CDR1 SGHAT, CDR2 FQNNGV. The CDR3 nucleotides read TGTGCCAGCAGCCTATATCGGGGGCGCCTAGGGGAGACCCAGTACTTC. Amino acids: CASSLYRGRLGETQYF.

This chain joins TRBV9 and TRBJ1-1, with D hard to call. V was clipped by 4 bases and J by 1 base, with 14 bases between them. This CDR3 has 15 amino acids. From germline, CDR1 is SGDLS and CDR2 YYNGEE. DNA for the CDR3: TGTGCCAGCAGCCCACGCACAGATCCGAACACTGAAGCTTTCTTT. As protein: CASSPRTDPNTEAFF.